These 19 T cell receptor beta chains originate from one sample sequenced in a study of beta chain features in type 1 diabetes. General study findings and limits: People with Type 1 diabetes carried modestly yet significantly shorter TCRB CDR3s in all four CD4+ subsets.

For these TCRs, the target antigens are not known. Expressed TCRB transcripts were sequenced because the isolated RNA had all been reverse transcribed beforehand. Profiling relied on immunoSEQ multiplex PCR, and the TCRdb table lists in-frame clones only, not all of them. The repertoire holds 100,000 to 150,000 clones, with roughly 10% as singletons. Specimen: central memory CD4+ T cells from blood. The receptors were sampled from a man aged 30 to 45 with type 1 diabetes.

The chain recombines TRBV5-1 with TRBJ2-7; tentatively, D is TRBD1 (5 bases). From germline, CDR1 is SGHRS and CDR2 YFSETQ. V was shortened by 4 bases and J by 6 bases, with 14 bases between the two germline ends. This CDR3 contains 13 residues. CDR3 sequence (DNA): TGCGCCAGCAGCGCTACGGTGGGGCGCGAGCAGTACTTC. It translates to CASSATVGREQYF.

Only a few counts were recorded for this clone. The V call is TRBV18, the J call TRBJ2-7; 9 positions agree with TRBD1. Trimming at V came to 5 bases and at J to 2 bases, leaving 4 bases not matched to a gene. The CDR3 length is 14 residues. Germline V gene lookup returns CDR1 KGHSH and CDR2 LQKENI. The CDR3 region has the DNA TGTGCCAGCTCAGCCGGGACAGGGCCCTACGAGCAGTACTTC. Translation gives CASSAGTGPYEQYF.

The V call is TRBV7-3, the J call TRBJ2-3; D uncertain. Germline CDR1 is SGHTA and CDR2 is FQGTGA. Trimming cost V 3 bases and J 2 bases, with 9 bases left between them. CDR3 length: 14 residues. For the CDR3, the DNA is TGTGCCAGCAGCTTGGGCAGCATCACAGATACGCAGTATTTT. Residues: CASSLGSITDTQYF.

V gene TRBV25-1 combines with J gene TRBJ2-7; perhaps TRBD2 as D (5 bases). Per germline, CDR1 MGHDK and CDR2 SYGVNS. V lost 5 bases to trimming and J lost 1 base, with 9 bases between them. The CDR3 length is 13 residues. CDR3 amino acids: CASSSGDSYEQYF. CDR3 nucleotide sequence: TGTGCCAGCAGTTCCGGGGATTCCTACGAGCAGTACTTC.

This clone came up a few times. The rearrangement uses TRBV7-2 and TRBJ2-5, with D possibly matching TRBD2 (6 bases). The ends were cut back, 5 bases at V and 7 bases at J, with 17 bases in the middle. CDR3 size: 14 residues. Germline CDR1 is SGHTA and CDR2 is FQGNSA. The CDR3, as DNA: TGTGCCAGCAGCCGCGAGGGCCCCGGGGGGACCCAGTACTTC. Amino acid sequence: CASSREGPGGTQYF.

The V call is TRBV6-1, the J call TRBJ1-5; no reliable D call. In germline, CDR1 is MNHNS, CDR2 SASEGT. This CDR3 is built from 11 residues. Trimming removed 4 bases at V and 9 bases at J, with 7 bases between. Here the CDR3 DNA reads TGTGCCAGCAGTGGAGGAGGGCCCCAGCATTTT. Residues: CASSGGGPQHF.

The chain has TRBV30 and TRBJ2-7; maybe TRBD1 (6 bases). CDR3 length: 10 residues. Trimming took 5 bases from V and 4 from J, leaving 6 bases between them. Germline lookup yields CDR1 GTSNPN and CDR2 SVGIG (reference sequence). DNA for the CDR3: TGTGCCTGGGGACAGTACGAGCAGTACTTC. Translation: CAWGQYEQYF.

This clone was seen a few times. This CDR3 is CASSLVDTALPYF. Written as DNA, the CDR3 is TGTGCCAGCAGTTTAGTAGACACCGCCCTGCCCTACTTC. The rearrangement joins TRBV27 to TRBJ2-7; the D is unclear. The CDR3 runs 13 residues. The V gene lost 2 bases and the J gene lost 13 bases, with 18 bases spanning the gap. Germline values: CDR1 MNHEY, CDR2 SMNVEV (reference sequence).

This clone turned up a few times. The gene calls are TRBV25-1 and TRBJ2-1, with 10 bases matching TRBD2. Germline V gives CDR1 MGHDK, CDR2 SYGVNS. V was clipped by 5 bases and J by 3 bases; unmatched bases: 7. The CDR3 spans 16 residues. The CDR3 DNA reads as TGTGCCAGCAGTATCTCTAGCGGGGGTGACTACAATGAGCAGTTCTTC. Translation gives CASSISSGGDYNEQFF.

This clone was picked up a small number of times. The chain is built from TRBV7-9 and TRBJ1-2; D possibly corresponds to TRBD1 (6 bases). Germline V CDR1 and CDR2: SEHNR, FQNEAQ (reference sequence). Trimming pared 7 bases from V and 7 bases from J, leaving 13 bases between. The CDR3 extends over 12 amino acids. The CDR3 DNA follows: TGTGCCAGCATCGACAGGCTAGGTGGCTACACCTTC. This codes for CASIDRLGGYTF.

This chain connects TRBV5-1 to TRBJ2-4, with D possibly being TRBD2 (6 bases). The germline V gene encodes CDR1 SGHRS and CDR2 YFSETQ. This CDR3 is 15 amino acids long. Trimming stripped 0 bases from V and 10 bases from J, with 17 bases between. The CDR3 sequence is CASSLDTSSGSIQYF. DNA for the CDR3: TGCGCCAGCAGCTTGGACACCTCCTCCGGGAGTATTCAGTACTTC.

A few counts support this clone. The rearrangement links TRBV28 to TRBJ1-5, with a possible D match to TRBD1 (5 bases). This CDR3 spans 14 amino acids. CDR1 is MDHEN, CDR2 SYDVKM, per germline. Trimming pared 7 bases from V and 7 bases from J, leaving 17 bases between. CDR3 sequence: CASNPGGGGQPQHF. The CDR3 DNA follows: TGTGCCAGCAATCCTGGGGGGGGAGGACAGCCCCAGCATTTT.

This clone occurred once. The chain uses TRBV7-2 and TRBJ2-7; D perhaps matches TRBD2 (7 bases). Germline V gene lookup returns CDR1 SGHTA and CDR2 FQGNSA. The V end lost 4 bases, the J end lost 2 bases, and 9 bases lay between the germline ends. The CDR3 has 13 amino acids. DNA of the CDR3: TGTGCCAGCAGCTGGGGGGGCCCCTACGAGCAGTACTTC. This translates into CASSWGGPYEQYF.

The V gene is TRBV11-3, the J gene TRBJ2-3; D not certain. CDR3 length: 14 amino acids. Trimming shortened V by 0 bases and J by 0 bases, and 4 bases separated the two germline ends. Germline V lookup: CDR1 SGHNT, CDR2 YENEEA. The CDR3 DNA reads as TGTGCCAGCAGCTTAGATCCAAGCACAGATACGCAGTATTTT. This translates into CASSLDPSTDTQYF.

This clone has only a few counts. The rearrangement uses TRBV15 and TRBJ1-6; the D is unclear. V lost 0 bases and J 10 bases, leaving 19 bases between the germline ends. CDR3 length: 17 amino acids. Looked up from germline, CDR1 is LNHNV and CDR2 is YYDKDF (reference sequence). CDR3 amino acids: CATSRDPGGIGESPLHF. As DNA, the CDR3 is TGTGCCACCAGCAGAGATCCGGGAGGCATCGGAGAATCACCCCTCCACTTT. The variable domain in full, with the rest retrieved from reference TRBV15 and TRBJ1-6, is DAMVIQNPRYQVTQFGKPVTLSCSQTLNHNVMYWYQQKSSQAPKLLFHYYDKDFNNEADTPDNFQSRRPNTSFCFLDIRSPGLGDTAMYLCATSRDPGGIGESPLHFGNGTRLTVT.

CDR3 amino acids: CASSASGGLSYEQYF. The CDR3 region has the DNA TGTGCCAGCTCAGCTAGCGGGGGGCTCAGCTACGAGCAGTACTTC. The J gene is TRBJ2-7, the V gene TRBV2, with 11 positions matching TRBD2. The germline gives CDR1 SNHLY, CDR2 FYNNEI. V lost 8 bases and J lost 3; bases outside the gene matches: 9. The CDR3 covers 15 residues.

The V gene is TRBV11-2, the J gene TRBJ1-1; unclear D gene. The CDR3 is made up of 14 amino acids. Trimming pared 1 base from V and 5 bases from J, leaving 11 bases between. The V gene's germline CDR1 is SGHAT and CDR2 FQNNGV. CDR3 nucleotides: TGTGCCAGCAGCTTAGGTCGGCCCAGGACTGAAGCTTTCTTT. Amino acid sequence: CASSLGRPRTEAFF.

This clone was detected many times. This chain links TRBV9 with TRBJ2-3, with 13 bases matching TRBD2. After removal of 0 bases from V and 5 bases from J, the junction contained 6 bases not matched to a gene. In germline, CDR1 is SGDLS, CDR2 YYNGEE. This CDR3 is built from 17 residues. The CDR3 region has the DNA TGTGCCAGCAGCGTAGGTTTACTAGCGGGGGGGAAAGATACGCAGTATTTT. This encodes CASSVGLLAGGKDTQYF. Filled out from reference TRBV9 and TRBJ2-3, the complete variable domain reads DSGVTQTPKHLITATGQRVTLRCSPRSGDLSVYWYQQSLDQGLQFLIQYYNGEERAKGNILERFSAQQFPDLHSELNLSSLELGDSALYFCASSVGLLAGGKDTQYFGPGTRLTVL.

This clone turned up a few times. The rearrangement uses TRBV9 and TRBJ2-2; tentative D call: TRBD2 (5 bases). V dropped 0 bases and J dropped 7 bases, with 16 bases sitting between them. The CDR3 is made up of 16 amino acids. Germline V gene sequence: CDR1 SGDLS, CDR2 YYNGEE. The CDR3 DNA reads TGTGCCAGCAGCGTAGAGAGGGTACGAGGCGACGGGGAGCTGTTTTTT. Translating it yields CASSVERVRGDGELFF.